This T cell receptor (beta chain) was sequenced during a study of cytomegalovirus exposure and HLA in healthy donors. Study-level findings and limits: The tendency of first-cohort TCR clusters to co-occur in the 120 or so validation repertoires emerged from a later analysis.

About this clone itself: The target antigen is unknown.

Germline trimming cut 3 bases from V and 5 bases from J; bases unmatched to any gene: 4. This CDR3 has 14 residues. Germline CDR1 and CDR2: MGHDK and SYGVNS. Measured with immunoSEQ multiplex PCR; TCRdb has only the in-frame clones, and not every one. The sample lists tens of thousands of clones, 85% to 95% seen once, with about 3.5% in the top ten. This sequence joins TRBV25-1 and TRBJ2-1, with TRBD2 matching 7 bases. Material: PBMCs. The TCR originated in a woman aged 18 to 35 in good health and CMV-seropositive. CDR3 nucleotides: TGTGCCAGCAGTGATTGGGGGGGAGACAATGAGCAGTTCTTC. It specifies CASSDWGGDNEQFF.